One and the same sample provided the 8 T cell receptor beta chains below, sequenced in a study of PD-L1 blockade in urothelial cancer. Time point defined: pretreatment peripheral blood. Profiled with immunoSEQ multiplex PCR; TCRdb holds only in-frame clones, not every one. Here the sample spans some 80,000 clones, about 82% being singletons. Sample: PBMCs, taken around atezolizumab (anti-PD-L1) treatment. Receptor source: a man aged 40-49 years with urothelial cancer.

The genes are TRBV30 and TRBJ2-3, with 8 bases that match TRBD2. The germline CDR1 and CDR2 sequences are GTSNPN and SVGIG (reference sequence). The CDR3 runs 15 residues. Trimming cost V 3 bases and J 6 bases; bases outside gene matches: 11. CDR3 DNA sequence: TGTGCCTGGAGCCCCCGACTAGCGAGGCGGGATACGCAGTATTTT. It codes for CAWSPRLARRDTQYF.

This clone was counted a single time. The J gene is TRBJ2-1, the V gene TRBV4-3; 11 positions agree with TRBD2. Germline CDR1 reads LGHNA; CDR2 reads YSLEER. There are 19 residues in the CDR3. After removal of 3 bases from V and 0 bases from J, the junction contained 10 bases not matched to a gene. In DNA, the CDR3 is TGCGCCAGCAGCCAGAATCTAGCGGGAGGTACGGACTCCTACAATGAGCAGTTCTTC. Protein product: CASSQNLAGGTDSYNEQFF.

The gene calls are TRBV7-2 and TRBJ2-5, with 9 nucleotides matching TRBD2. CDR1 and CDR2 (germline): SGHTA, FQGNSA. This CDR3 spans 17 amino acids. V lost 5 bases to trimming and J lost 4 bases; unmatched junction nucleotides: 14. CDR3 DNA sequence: TGTGCCAGCAGCAGAGAACTAGCGGGTCCACGCGCAGAGACCCAGTACTTC. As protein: CASSRELAGPRAETQYF.

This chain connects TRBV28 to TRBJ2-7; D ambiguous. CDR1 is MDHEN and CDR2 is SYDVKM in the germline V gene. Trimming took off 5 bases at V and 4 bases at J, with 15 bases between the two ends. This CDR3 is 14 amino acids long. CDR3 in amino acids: CASSLPTPKYEQYF. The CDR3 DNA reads TGTGCCAGCAGTCTCCCTACCCCGAAATACGAGCAGTACTTC.

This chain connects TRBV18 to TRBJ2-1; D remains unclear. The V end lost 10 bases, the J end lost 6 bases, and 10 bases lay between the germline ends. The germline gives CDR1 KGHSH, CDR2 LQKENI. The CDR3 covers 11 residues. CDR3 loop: CATVQINEQFF. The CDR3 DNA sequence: TGTGCCACCGTGCAGATCAATGAGCAGTTCTTC. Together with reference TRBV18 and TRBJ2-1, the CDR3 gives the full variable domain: NAGVMQNPRHLVRRRGQEARLRCSPMKGHSHVYWYRQLPEEGLKFMVYLQKENIIDESGMPKERFSAEFPKEGPSILRIQQVVRGDSAAYFCATVQINEQFFGPGTRLTVL.

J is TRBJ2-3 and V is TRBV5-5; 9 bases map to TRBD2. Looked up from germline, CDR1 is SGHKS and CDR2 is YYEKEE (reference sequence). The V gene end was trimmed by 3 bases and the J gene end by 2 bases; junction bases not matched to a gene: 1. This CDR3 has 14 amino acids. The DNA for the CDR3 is TGTGCCAGCAGCTGGGGACTAGCCACAGATACGCAGTATTTT. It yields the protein CASSWGLATDTQYF.

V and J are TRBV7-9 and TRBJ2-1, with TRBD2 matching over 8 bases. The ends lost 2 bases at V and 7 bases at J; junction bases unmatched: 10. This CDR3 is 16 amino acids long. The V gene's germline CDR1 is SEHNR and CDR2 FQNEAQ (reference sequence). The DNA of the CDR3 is TGTGCCAGCAGCTTATCATCGGGAGGGATGGAGAATGAGCAGTTCTTC. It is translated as CASSLSSGGMENEQFF.

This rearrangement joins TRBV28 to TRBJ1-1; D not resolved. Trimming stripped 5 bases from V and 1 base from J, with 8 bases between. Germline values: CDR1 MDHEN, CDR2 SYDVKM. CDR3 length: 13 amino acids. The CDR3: CASSLGENTEAFF. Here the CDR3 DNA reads TGTGCCAGCAGTCTAGGTGAGAACACTGAAGCTTTCTTT.